The 32 T cell receptor beta chains below all came from one sample that was sequenced in a study of shared clonotypes between healthy human individuals. Profiling relied on immunoSEQ multiplex PCR, and the TCRdb table lists in-frame clones only, not all of them. The sample lists 2 million to 2.5 million clones; about 92% were seen once. Material: naive CD4+ T cells from PBMCs. This sample's subset: CD45RA+ positively selected. These receptors were obtained from a man aged 18 to 30 in good health. Some clones in this sample may be carry-over from other donors' samples.

The V call is TRBV7-2, the J call TRBJ2-1, with D tentatively TRBD2 (6 bases). Germline lookup yields CDR1 SGHTA and CDR2 FQGNSA. Trimming removed 4 bases from V and 8 bases from J, with 21 bases in between. There are 16 residues in the CDR3. The CDR3 here is CASSSPWGRRVYEQFF. CDR3 DNA: TGTGCCAGCAGCTCCCCATGGGGGAGGCGAGTCTATGAGCAGTTCTTC. Full variable domain (outside the CDR3, taken from reference TRBV7-2 and TRBJ2-1): GAGVSQSPSNKVTEKGKDVELRCDPISGHTALYWYRQSLGQGLEFLIYFQGNSAPDKSGLPSDRFSAERTGGSVSTLTIQRTQQEDSAVYLCASSSPWGRRVYEQFFGPGTRLTVL.

V usage is TRBV5-1 and J usage is TRBJ2-7, with TRBD1 matching over 7 bases. The CDR3 has 14 amino acids. V lost 6 bases, J lost 0 bases, and 6 bases stayed unmatched. CDR1 is SGHRS, CDR2 YFSETQ, per germline. CDR3 in DNA: TGCGCCAGCAACCCGACAGGGAGCTCCTACGAGCAGTACTTC. Its protein product is CASNPTGSSYEQYF.

The chain couples TRBV28 to TRBJ2-1; D uncertain. CDR3 length equals 14 residues. Trimming left V 7 bases short and J 2 bases short, with 12 bases between. From germline, CDR1 is MDHEN and CDR2 SYDVKM. CDR3 bases: TGTGCCAGCACGAGCGTAGCCGCCTACAATGAGCAGTTCTTC. Translated: CASTSVAAYNEQFF.

DNA of the CDR3: TGTGCCAGCAATCGGGGGCCTGGAAACGAGCAGTACTTC. Translation: CASNRGPGNEQYF. The chain has TRBV2 and TRBJ2-7, with D perhaps being TRBD1 or TRBD2 (6 bases each). Trimming shortened V by 7 bases and J by 5 bases, and 15 bases separated the two germline ends. Germline V gene lookup returns CDR1 SNHLY and CDR2 FYNNEI. The CDR3 runs 13 residues.

The rearrangement uses TRBV15 and TRBJ2-7; TRBD2 matches at 7 bases. This CDR3 region has 15 residues. V trimming: 4 bases; J trimming: 6 bases; junction bases outside the gene matches: 12. CDR1 and CDR2 (germline): LNHNV, YYDKDF (reference sequence). CDR3 sequence: CATSTYGRPGGEQYF. CDR3 sequence (DNA): TGTGCCACCAGCACCTACGGACGACCGGGGGGCGAGCAGTACTTC.

J is TRBJ2-1 and V is TRBV7-2; D is unclear. The V gene lost 11 bases and the J gene lost 8 bases, with 10 bases spanning the gap. This CDR3 is 10 amino acids long. Germline CDR1 SGHTA, CDR2 FQGNSA. The CDR3 protein is CAQAADEQFF. The CDR3 DNA follows: TGTGCCCAGGCGGCTGATGAGCAGTTCTTC.

Turning to this clone: Other nucleotide sequences in the sample specify the same CDR3. The gene calls are TRBV4-2 and TRBJ2-5; D ambiguous. The CDR3 spans 13 residues. Germline CDR1 and CDR2: LGHNA and YNFKEQ. Trimming removed 1 base at V and 5 bases at J, with 8 bases between. This CDR3 is CASSQALGETQYF. DNA of the CDR3: TGTGCCAGCAGCCAAGCCCTAGGGGAGACCCAGTACTTC.

The rearrangement joins TRBV4-1 to TRBJ2-7; no reliable D call. The CDR3 covers 18 residues. Trimming stripped 0 bases from V and 0 bases from J, with 18 bases between. Looked up from germline, CDR1 is MGHRA and CDR2 is YSYEKL. The CDR3 here is CASSQEVVANSISYEQYF. The CDR3 DNA is TGCGCCAGCAGCCAAGAAGTGGTGGCCAACAGCATCTCCTACGAGCAGTACTTC.

This chain connects TRBV7-9 to TRBJ2-1; 8 bases map to TRBD2. V gave up 0 bases and J gave up 16 bases; unmatched junction bases: 11. This CDR3 contains 14 residues. The germline V gene has CDR1 SEHNR and CDR2 FQNEAQ (reference sequence). Written as DNA, the CDR3 is TGTGCCAGCAGCTTAGCGAGCGGGGGCCGCGATCCTTTCTTC. Translated: CASSLASGGRDPFF.

This chain connects TRBV10-3 to TRBJ1-2, with D possibly being TRBD1 (6 bases). CDR3 length: 14 amino acids. The germline gives CDR1 ENHRY, CDR2 SYGVKD. V was cut by 10 bases and J by 0 bases, with 15 bases left in between. This CDR3 reads CASTGTSANYGYTF. DNA for the CDR3: TGTGCCAGTACCGGGACATCGGCTAACTATGGCTACACCTTC.

The chain employs TRBV4-2 and TRBJ1-1; unclear D gene. Germline lookup yields CDR1 LGHNA and CDR2 YNFKEQ. This CDR3 is 16 amino acids long. V dropped 1 base and J dropped 0 bases, with 12 bases sitting between them. The CDR3 protein is CASSQGLAGVNTEAFF. CDR3 DNA: TGTGCCAGCAGCCAAGGCCTCGCCGGAGTGAACACTGAAGCTTTCTTT.

The table lists this clone with a count of one. The V and J genes are TRBV2 and TRBJ2-5; D is possibly TRBD1 or TRBD2 (5 bases each). The CDR3 length is 15 residues. CDR1 SNHLY and CDR2 FYNNEI come from the germline V gene. The V end lost 7 bases, the J end lost 1 base, and 16 bases lay between the germline ends. This chain's CDR3 is CASKTGTHIQETQYF. The CDR3 coding sequence is TGTGCCAGCAAGACGGGGACCCACATCCAAGAGACCCAGTACTTC.

On this clone: Other DNA sequences in this specimen translate into the identical CDR3. V is TRBV20-1 and J is TRBJ1-2; D remains unclear. The germline V gene encodes CDR1 DFQATT and CDR2 SNEGSKA (reference sequence). V was trimmed by 0 bases and J by 7 bases, leaving 6 bases between them. This CDR3 comprises 11 residues. The CDR3 loop reads CSARDRSGYTF. Written as DNA, the CDR3 is TGCAGTGCTAGAGATCGTAGTGGCTACACCTTC.

The CDR3 bases are TGTGCCAGCAGACGGGGGCTGGTGGGTGAGCAGTTCTTC. Translation: CASRRGLVGEQFF. The chain combines TRBV6-5 with TRBJ2-1, with D perhaps matching TRBD1 or TRBD2 (6 bases each). The CDR3 extends over 13 amino acids. Trimming cost V 6 bases and J 9 bases, with 15 bases left between them. The germline gives CDR1 MNHEY, CDR2 SVGAGI.

This chain joins TRBV25-1 and TRBJ2-1; perhaps TRBD2 as D (6 bases). The CDR3 loop spans 16 amino acids. In germline, CDR1 is MGHDK, CDR2 SYGVNS. V gave up 5 bases and J gave up 5 bases, with 19 bases separating them. In nucleotides, the CDR3 is TGTGCCAGCAGTCCGACCCGTGGGACTCTAAACAATGAGCAGTTCTTC. Translated: CASSPTRGTLNNEQFF.

V is TRBV28 and J is TRBJ2-7; D not resolved. Trimming removed 5 bases at V and 12 bases at J, with 17 bases between. The CDR3 covers 12 residues. Germline V gene data show CDR1 as MDHEN and CDR2 as SYDVKM. DNA for the CDR3: TGTGCCAGCAGTCCACGGACGGCGTTAAGGTACTTC. This gives the protein CASSPRTALRYF.

V is TRBV5-1 and J is TRBJ2-7; 8 bases line up with TRBD1. The CDR3 loop spans 16 amino acids. The J segment lost 0 bases and the V segment lost 0 bases, leaving 5 bases of the junction unmatched. Germline loops: CDR1 SGHRS, CDR2 YFSETQ. The CDR3 is CASSLGPGGSSYEQYF. In nucleotides, the CDR3 is TGCGCCAGCAGCTTGGGTCCAGGGGGCAGCTCCTACGAGCAGTACTTC. The whole variable domain, filled in from reference TRBV5-1 and TRBJ2-7, reads KAGVTQTPRYLIKTRGQQVTLSCSPISGHRSVSWYQQTPGQGLQFLFEYFSETQRNKGNFPGRFSGRQFSNSRSEMNVSTLELGDSALYLCASSLGPGGSSYEQYFGPGTRLTVT.

The CDR3, as DNA: TGCGCCAGCAGCCAAGCCCCCTCCTACGAGCAGTACTTC. This encodes CASSQAPSYEQYF. J is TRBJ2-5 and V is TRBV4-1; D is undetermined. Near its end, the DNA agrees better with TRBJ2-7, so the J call may be wrong. This CDR3 comprises 13 residues. The V gene's germline CDR1 is MGHRA and CDR2 YSYEKL.

The J gene is TRBJ2-3, the V gene TRBV7-3, with 11 bases identical to TRBD2. The CDR3 loop spans 15 amino acids. With 5 bases clipped from V and 6 bases from J, the junction kept 7 bases outside the gene matches. In germline, CDR1 is SGHTA, CDR2 FQGTGA. The CDR3 sequence is CASSRSGRALDTQYF. Written as DNA, the CDR3 is TGTGCCAGCAGCCGTAGCGGGAGGGCTTTGGATACGCAGTATTTT.

This clone was detected only once. This rearrangement joins TRBV7-9 to TRBJ2-4; TRBD2 matches 8 bases. Per germline, CDR1 SEHNR and CDR2 FQNEAQ (reference sequence). This CDR3 has 17 residues. Germline trimming cut 7 bases from V and 6 bases from J; bases unmatched to any gene: 17. CDR3 sequence reads: CASTQWVPGGPGNIQYF. In DNA form, the CDR3 reads TGTGCCAGCACCCAATGGGTTCCGGGAGGGCCGGGAAACATTCAGTACTTC. Supplemented by reference TRBV7-9 and TRBJ2-4, the full variable domain reads DTGVSQNPRHKITKRGQNVTFRCDPISEHNRLYWYRQTLGQGPEFLTYFQNEAQLEKSRLLSDRFSAERPKGSFSTLEIQRTEQGDSAMYLCASTQWVPGGPGNIQYFGAGTRLSVL.

This clone showed up just once. The V gene is TRBV11-2, the J gene TRBJ2-2; the D gene is possibly TRBD2 (5 bases). Germline lookup yields CDR1 SGHAT and CDR2 FQNNGV. V lost 2 bases, J lost 3 bases, and 7 bases lay in between. This CDR3 has 14 residues. This chain's CDR3 is CASSLPSYTGELFF. In DNA, the CDR3 is TGTGCCAGCAGCTTACCTAGCTACACCGGGGAGCTGTTTTTT.

Remarks on this clone: The same CDR3 can be traced to other DNA sequences in this sample. This sequence joins TRBV5-1 and TRBJ2-7, with TRBD2 matching 9 bases. Germline CDR1 is SGHRS and CDR2 is YFSETQ. The V and J ends lost 0 bases and 2 bases, in that order; junction bases with no gene match: 3. The CDR3 length is 15 residues. The CDR3 nucleotides are TGCGCCAGCAGCTTGGTGGCTAGCGGGGCCTACGAGCAGTACTTC. Amino acid sequence: CASSLVASGAYEQYF.

This clone was counted only a few times. Other nucleotide sequences in the sample specify the same CDR3. V is TRBV7-2 and J is TRBJ2-7; D not resolved. The CDR3 length is 11 residues. V lost 3 bases and J 3 bases, leaving 3 bases between the germline ends. The germline gives CDR1 SGHTA, CDR2 FQGNSA. The CDR3 loop reads CASSFHYEQYF. DNA of the CDR3: TGTGCCAGCAGCTTTCACTACGAGCAGTACTTC.

CDR3 residues: CASGLSPTGTGELFF. The CDR3 DNA is TGTGCTAGTGGTCTATCCCCAACAGGGACCGGGGAGCTGTTTTTT. The rearrangement uses TRBV12-5 and TRBJ2-2; tentative D call: TRBD1 (6 bases). CDR1 LGHNT and CDR2 FRNRAP come from the germline V gene. This CDR3 has 15 amino acids. Trimming removed 5 bases at V and 5 bases at J, with 15 bases between.

This clone appeared once. The V gene is TRBV11-2, the J gene TRBJ2-3, with 12 bases that match TRBD2. CDR3 length equals 16 residues. CDR1 and CDR2 (germline): SGHAT, FQNNGV. The V gene end was trimmed by 5 bases and the J gene end by 1 base; junction bases not matched to a gene: 4. The CDR3: CASSIRTSGGTDTQYF. DNA of the CDR3: TGTGCCAGCAGCATAAGGACTAGCGGGGGCACAGATACGCAGTATTTT.

This clone has only one observation. Within the sample, other DNA sequences also encode this same CDR3. The chain is built from TRBV28 and TRBJ2-1, with 13 positions matching TRBD2. The length of the CDR3 is 16 residues. Germline lookup yields CDR1 MDHEN and CDR2 SYDVKM. The J segment lost 2 bases and the V segment lost 4 bases, leaving 2 bases of the junction unmatched. The CDR3 protein is CASSSGLAGAYNEQFF. The CDR3 DNA sequence: TGTGCCAGCAGTTCAGGACTAGCGGGGGCCTACAATGAGCAGTTCTTC.

The chain joins TRBV2 to TRBJ2-1; 7 positions match TRBD1. Germline values: CDR1 SNHLY, CDR2 FYNNEI. The CDR3 runs 16 residues. V shed 2 bases and J 4 bases; nucleotides not matched to a gene: 8. Here the CDR3 reads CASSERTGFLYNEQFF. The CDR3 coding sequence is TGTGCCAGCAGTGAAAGGACAGGATTTTTATACAATGAGCAGTTCTTC.

This chain connects TRBV6-6 to TRBJ1-5; the match to TRBD1 covers 10 bases. The CDR3 length is 16 residues. The J segment lost 3 bases and the V segment lost 5 bases, leaving 7 bases of the junction unmatched. Germline V CDR1 and CDR2: MNHNY, SVGAGI (reference sequence). The CDR3 loop is CASSRRQGADNQPQHF. The DNA of the CDR3 is TGTGCCAGCAGTAGAAGACAGGGGGCTGACAATCAGCCCCAGCATTTT.

The CDR3 sequence: CASSEGLSADTQYF. CDR3 in DNA: TGTGCCAGCAGCGAGGGACTGTCGGCAGATACGCAGTATTTT. This chain links TRBV7-9 with TRBJ2-3, with a weak D call TRBD2 (6 bases). Germline V lookup: CDR1 SEHNR, CDR2 FQNEAQ (reference sequence). The CDR3 is 14 residues long. Trimming took off 5 bases at V and 4 bases at J, with 13 bases between the two ends.

This chain uses TRBV7-7 with TRBJ2-2, with 11 positions matching TRBD2. The CDR3 length is 17 residues. Germline V gene sequence: CDR1 SSHAT, CDR2 FNYEAQ (reference sequence). V shed 4 bases and J 5 bases; nucleotides not matched to a gene: 9. The CDR3 coding sequence is TGTGCCAGCAGCTCCAACCTACTAGCGGGAGAAACCGGGGAGCTGTTTTTT. This codes for CASSSNLLAGETGELFF.

This chain joins TRBV28 and TRBJ1-1; D is ambiguous. Germline assignment: CDR1 MDHEN and CDR2 SYDVKM. V lost 7 bases and J 2 bases, leaving 17 bases between the germline ends. There are 15 residues in the CDR3. CDR3 coding DNA: TGTGCCAGCAAGAGGTGCCAGGCCCCCAACACTGAAGCTTTCTTT. This encodes CASKRCQAPNTEAFF.

V and J are TRBV29-1 and TRBJ2-7, with D unclear. CDR1 is SQVTM, CDR2 ANQGSEA, per germline. V was shortened by 1 base and J by 0 bases, with 7 bases between the two germline ends. The CDR3 length is 13 residues. CDR3 nucleotides: TGCAGCGTTGAAGGGGTGCTCTCCTACGAGCAGTACTTC. Its protein is CSVEGVLSYEQYF.